This TCR beta chain is from a study of Japanese encephalitis immunity and Zika vaccine responses (dated by TCRdb to 2020 to 2022). Notes on the research overall: Each included participant got alum-adjuvanted ZPIV three times, at weeks 0, 4 and 28, with every dose being 5.0 ug. ZIKV peptides were 15-mers overlapping by 11 residues, selected for NetMHCpan/NetMHCII-predicted epitopes with affinity below 50 nM. Six representative participants per pre-vaccination group were picked for TCR sequencing, using samples from week 52 and from week 0, the point after pre-vaccination but before ZPIV. For stimulations, either ZIKV structural-protein peptide pools divided into flavivirus-conserved and non-conserved sets or JEV or YFV peptides matching the pre-vaccination were used. Twelve participants received one dose of YFV vaccine (YF-VAX) before ZPIV, and about 9 participants were flavivirus-naive. A two-dose regimen of JEV vaccine (IXIARO), with doses given 28 days apart, was administered to around 11 participants two to three months before the first ZPIV dose. The study asked whether earlier vaccination against Japanese encephalitis virus (JEV) or yellow fever virus (YFV) shaped CD4 T cell responses to the Zika vaccine. In addition, the TCR repertoires of a few flavivirus-naive individuals were analyzed at weeks 2, 6 and 52 after ZPIV vaccination began.

Library prep was done by 5' RACE. Before sequencing, TCRbeta libraries were pooled in proportion to the sorted cell numbers of each library. Total RNA was extracted from the sorted cells with RNAzol RT, and cDNA was synthesized using an oligo(dT) primer and a template-switching oligo. The TCRbeta V-CDR3-J region was amplified by PCR between a SMARTer oligo primer and a TCRbeta constant-region primer using Kapa HiFi. Illumina adaptors and sample-specific index barcodes were added in a second PCR, followed by HighPrep bead cleanup and Bioanalyzer confirmation of a band of roughly 650 bp. The libraries were sequenced on an Illumina MiSeq using 2x151 bp paired-end reads. The paper's data handling went like this. Reads were demultiplexed with an in-house Java program, and MiXCR assigned TCRbeta annotations and counted clonotypes. Repertoire overlap was assessed with Morisita-Horn indices from the R package vegan, and UPGMA clustering and Circos plots of recurring clonotypes were generated. Shannon diversity and richness were normalized to the highest possible value given the input cell numbers, yielding values from 0 to 1. CDR3beta sequences were aligned using MUSCLE, distances were calculated using SeqinR, and multidimensional scaling was plotted in R. TCRdb trimmed the raw reads at Q25, called clones with MiXCR and kept productive beta chains. Each entry is one CDR3 protein sequence, shown with its most common DNA and genes. The V and J calls here are based on TCRdb, not the publication. The sample table contains 190 or so distinct CDR3 sequences; only one count was recorded for roughly 4% of them. The top ten hold about 38% of the sample.

Within its sample, this clonotype is large (0.1 to 1%). No qualities accompany the bases; no much larger clone lies one base away. PBMCs were labeled with CellTrace CFSE and were cultured for 5 to 6 days in RPMI containing about 8% human serum plus peptide pools at roughly 1 ug/mL each. On a BD FACSAria, proliferating CD4 T cells were sorted without fixation as live CD56-CD19-CD16-CD3+CD4+ CFSE-low cells. The enrolled adults were healthy, and microneutralization screening showed them to be seronegative for ZIKV, JEV, YFV, DENV and WNV. The samples were taken from a phase 1, double-blinded, randomized, placebo-controlled trial testing an alum-adjuvanted Zika purified-inactivated virus (ZPIV) vaccine. Peripheral blood mononuclear cells were isolated by standard procedure and stored frozen in liquid nitrogen until use. CDR1 and CDR2, looked up from the germline V gene, are MNHNS and SASEGT. V is shortened by 7 bases, J by 0 bases, and the region joining them spans 16 bases. Its CDR3 holds 16 amino acids, cysteine through phenylalanine. Only the CDR3 DNA is retained, 48 bases long and in frame from the first base.

General study outcomes and caveats: The samples grouped by participant and showed no similarity across individuals, which suggests that no public TCRs were detected. The analysis was restricted to a subset of trial participants with three doses and adequate samples, and the entire vaccinated cohort was not analyzed. Repertoire similarity across time-points and stimulations was higher in JEV-pre-vaccinated donors than in YFV-pre-vaccinated donors, indicating more clonotypes shared between ZIKV and JEV stimulation. Because there were not enough samples, the peptide pools could not be deconvoluted, which meant the specific peptides behind the cross-reactive responses went unidentified. After ZPIV, repertoire richness of CD4 T cells responding to conserved ZIKV epitopes significantly decreased in JEV-pre-vaccinated donors. CD8 T cell responses to ZIKV peptide pools were of very low magnitude and seen in only a few individuals.

The V gene is TRBV6-1 and the J gene is TRBJ1-5, and perhaps TRBD1 as D gene, on 5 matching bases. This TCR was recovered from an adult woman who received an inactivated Zika virus vaccine. Material: antigen-activated CD4+ T cells from blood, cultured, obtained during a Zika inactivated vaccine study. The CDR3 protein: CASIWGRGGSNQPQHF. The nucleotide sequence reads TGTGCCAGCATCTGGGGGAGGGGCGGTAGCAATCAGCCCCAGCATTTT.